The clone carrying this TCR beta chain was seen a single time. Only in-frame clones appear in the TCRdb table, and some are missing; sequencing was by immunoSEQ multiplex PCR. The sample has fewer than 350,000 clones, 70% to 90% seen once. Recruitment covered 25 or so US areas and drew participants whose ages spanned roughly 18 to 100 years. Categorization into cohorts depended on clinical history that participants reported. The data derive from a study of blood T cell repertoires in COVID-19. Overall study: Sources were T cells, B-cell-depleted T cells, or PBMCs; the material itself was cDNA or gDNA.

Trimming removed 2 bases from V and 8 bases from J, with 9 bases in between. The CDR3 runs 13 residues. CDR1 is KGHDR and CDR2 is SFDVKD in the germline V gene. Material for sequencing was PBMCs or T cells enriched from blood (not recorded which). This chain joins TRBV24-1 and TRBJ2-1; D might be TRBD2 (6 bases). The clonotype comes from a man aged 25-40 years who had recovered from COVID-19. The CDR3, as DNA: TGTGCCACCAGTGATTCCCGCGGGGATGAGCAGTTCTTC. Translation: CATSDSRGDEQFF.